This T cell receptor (beta chain) was sequenced in a study of identifying expanded T cells in peripheral blood. The table came from immunoSEQ multiplex PCR; TCRdb's copy has only in-frame clones and leaves some out. The table has 75,000 to 100,000 clones, roughly 90% seen once. Healthy donors had no documented immune events, such as infections, while sampled. The germline V gene has CDR1 LGHNA and CDR2 YSLEER. This CDR3 spans 16 amino acids. The V and J ends lost 0 bases and 3 bases, in that order; junction bases with no gene match: 4. This clone occurred a few times. Its antigen is currently unknown. General study findings and limits: Differentially abundant clones: roughly 1.2 between replicates, 16.4 at approximately 13 days, under 25 at four.

The sequence came from a person between 18 and 75 years old in good health. Material: blood. This chain links TRBV4-3 with TRBJ2-7; TRBD2 matches at 11 bases. The CDR3 sequence is CASSQEWGTSGYEQYF. The CDR3 nucleotides are TGCGCCAGCAGCCAAGAATGGGGGACTAGCGGCTACGAGCAGTACTTC.